This is a list of T cell receptor beta chains from one sample in a study of blood T cell repertoires in COVID-19. TCRdb keeps only in-frame clones here, not all; method: immunoSEQ multiplex PCR. The sample includes about 180,000 clones, more than 70% of them seen just once. Sample: peripheral blood. All receptors come from a man younger than 35 with active or convalescent COVID-19. The CDR3 runs from the conserved cysteine through the conserved F or W. D genes are given only for firm matches. Clone size is not always given. Where it is, it says once, few, many or a class for expanded clones.

TRBJ2-1 - TRBV28 TRBD2 TGTGCCAGCAGCTGGGGACTAGCGGGGGGGCCGAGTAATGAGCAGTTCTTC CASSWGLAGGPSNEQFF
TRBJ2-3 - TRBV7-7 TRBD2 TGTGCCAGCAGCCCACTTTTCCGGGGGGGTACAGATACGCAGTATTTT CASSPLFRGGTDTQYF
TRBJ1-5 - TRBV5-1 - TGCGCCAGCAGCTTGGTGGGAGGCAATCAGCCCCAGCATTTT CASSLVGGNQPQHF
TRBJ1-6 - TRBV15 - TGTGCCACCAGCAGAGTAGGGGCTTCACCCCTCCACTTT CATSRVGASPLHF
TRBJ1-1 - TRBV2 - TGTGCCAGCAGTAAGGAGGGGCCGTTGACTGAAGCTTTCTTT CASSKEGPLTEAFF
TRBJ2-1 - TRBV27 - TGTGCCAGCAGTTCGAGACAGAATGAGCAGTTCTTC CASSSRQNEQFF
TRBJ1-4 - TRBV4-2 - TGTGCCAGCAGCCAAGAATTGGCAGGGGTTTTTGAAAAACTGTTTTTT CASSQELAGVFEKLFF
TRBJ1-2 once TRBV19 TRBD1 TGTGCCAGTAGAACGACAGGGTCTAACTATGGCTACACCTTC CASRTTGSNYGYTF
TRBJ1-1 - TRBV7-9 - TGTGCCAGCAGCTCACAGGGTCGGACTGAAGCTTTCTTT CASSSQGRTEAFF
TRBJ1-2 few TRBV5-1 - TGCGCCAGCAGCTTGTTTTTCGGGGGAAAGGATGGCTACACCTTC CASSLFFGGKDGYTF
TRBJ1-5 - TRBV28 TRBD1 TGTGCCAGCAGGTCGACAGGGAGTCAGCCCCAGCATTTT CASRSTGSQPQHF
TRBJ2-7 few TRBV9 TRBD1 TGTGCCAGCAGCGCACCGGGACAGGGACCCTACGAGCAGTACTTC CASSAPGQGPYEQYF
TRBJ1-3 - TRBV5-1 - TGCGCCAGCAGCTTGCACGGTGTTGGGGACTTAGGAAACACCATATATTTT CASSLHGVGDLGNTIYF
TRBJ1-2 - TRBV2 - TGTGCCAGCAGTGAGCAGCGTAACTATGGCTACACCTTC CASSEQRNYGYTF
TRBJ1-6 - TRBV7-2 TRBD1 TGTGCCAGCAGCCACTGGGACAGCAAAAATTCACCCCTCCACTTT CASSHWDSKNSPLHF
TRBJ1-4 - TRBV28 - TGTGCCAGCAGTTCCGGGATGGAAGAAAAACTGTTTTTT CASSSGMEEKLFF
TRBJ2-1 few TRBV7-3 TRBD2 TGTGCCAGCAGCCCCACACTAGCGGCGTACAATGAGCAGTTCTTC CASSPTLAAYNEQFF
TRBJ2-1 - TRBV15 TRBD1 TGTGCCACCAGCAGAGTGGGGACAGGGAGCTCCTACAATGAGCAGTTCTTC CATSRVGTGSSYNEQFF
TRBJ1-4 - TRBV21-1 - TGTGCCAGCAGCAAAGGGAGGGGGCGGAATGAAAAACTGTTTTTT CASSKGRGRNEKLFF
TRBJ2-5 - TRBV28 TRBD1 TGTGCCAGCAGTACCGGGACAGGGGGTTTGGAGACCCAGTACTTC CASSTGTGGLETQYF
TRBJ2-1 - TRBV6-5 - TGTGCCAGCAGTTACTCTACAACAGGGAAGGAGCAGTTCTTC CASSYSTTGKEQFF
TRBJ2-7 - TRBV18 TRBD2 TGTGCCAGCTCACCACTCAGCGGGGGGGCCGAAGAGCAGTACTTC CASSPLSGGAEEQYF
TRBJ2-7 - TRBV4-1 - TGCGCCAGCAGCCAAGGCTATCCAACCTACGAGCAGTACTTC CASSQGYPTYEQYF
TRBJ2-2 once TRBV27 TRBD1 TGTGCCAGCAGTTGGGGGACAGGGAACCCCGCGAACACCGGGGAGCTGTTTTTT CASSWGTGNPANTGELFF
TRBJ2-3 - TRBV7-9 TRBD2 TGTGCCAGCAGCTCCAAAATTCCTAGCGGGGGTACAGATACGCAGTATTTT CASSSKIPSGGTDTQYF
TRBJ1-6 - TRBV5-8 - TGTGCCAGCAGCTTGGCGGGGGGCCGTCCCGGTCCCCTCCACTTT CASSLAGGRPGPLHF
TRBJ2-1 - TRBV5-4 TRBD2 TGTGCCAGCAGCTTGGGGACTAGCAATTTCAATGAGCAGTTCTTC CASSLGTSNFNEQFF
TRBJ2-7 - TRBV7-2 - TGTGCCAGCAGCCAGGGACTCGCCAGATCCTACGAGCAGTACTTC CASSQGLARSYEQYF
TRBJ1-1 - TRBV28 - TGTGCCAGCAGTTTATCCGGACAGCGGACGGCTTTCTTT CASSLSGQRTAFF
TRBJ2-7 once TRBV7-9 - TGTGCCAGCAGCCCGTTGACGGAGTCCTACGAGCAGTACTTC CASSPLTESYEQYF
TRBJ2-7 - TRBV19 TRBD2 TGTGCCAGTAGTATATTTGGGGGAGGGCCTTACGAGCAGTACTTC CASSIFGGGPYEQYF
TRBJ1-4 - TRBV23-1 - TGCGCCAGCAGTCAATCAAGGGACATGGGCCAAATAGAAAAACTGTTTTTT CASSQSRDMGQIEKLFF
TRBJ1-3 - TRBV20-1 - TGCAGTGCTAGTCGGGGCTCTGGAAACACCATATATTTT CSASRGSGNTIYF
TRBJ1-5 - TRBV28 - TGTGCCAGCAGTTTATCGGGAAGAAGCAATCAGCCCCAGCATTTT CASSLSGRSNQPQHF
TRBJ1-6 - TRBV14 - TGTGCCAGCAGCCACCTCACCAGCTCCTATAATTCACCCCTCCACTTT CASSHLTSSYNSPLHF
TRBJ2-1 - TRBV5-1 TRBD1 TGCGCCAGCAGCCTAGGACAGGGGATCGGGGAGCAGTTCTTC CASSLGQGIGEQFF
TRBJ1-5 - TRBV7-9 - TGTGCCAGCAGCTTTGAGGTGGATCAGCCCCAGCATTTT CASSFEVDQPQHF
TRBJ2-5 - TRBV5-1 TRBD1 TGCGCCAGCAGCTTGGGATCATTAAACAGGGGGCGAATGACGGAGACCCAGTACTTC CASSLGSLNRGRMTETQYF
TRBJ1-2 - TRBV7-9 - TGTGCCAGCAGCTTATTAACCCAGGGGCGTCTCGCTGGCTACACCTTC CASSLLTQGRLAGYTF
TRBJ1-5 - TRBV28 - TGTGCCAGCAAGGGGGATCAGCCCCAGCATTTT CASKGDQPQHF
TRBJ2-2 - TRBV2 TRBD1 TGTGCCAGCAGAGGCCCCGCAGACAGGGGTGACACCGGGGAGCTGTTTTTT CASRGPADRGDTGELFF
TRBJ1-3 - TRBV5-1 TRBD1 TGCGCCAGCAGCTTGGACGGGACAGGGTCCGGAAACACCATATATTTT CASSLDGTGSGNTIYF
TRBJ2-7 - TRBV5-6 - TGTGCCAGCAGCTTTTGGCAGGGACTTCTCTCCTACGAGCAGTACTTC CASSFWQGLLSYEQYF
TRBJ1-2 - TRBV18 - TGTGCCAGCTCTCCTACAGGGAGATCTGACTACACCTTC CASSPTGRSDYTF
TRBJ2-7 - TRBV5-1 TRBD1 TGCGCCAGCAGCTTTGGGGACAGAACCTACGAGCAGTACTTC CASSFGDRTYEQYF
TRBJ2-5 - TRBV19 TRBD2 TGTGCCAGTAGTTTGGGACTAGCGGGAGCGGTCGCGGAGACCCAGTACTTC CASSLGLAGAVAETQYF
TRBJ2-3 - TRBV18 TRBD2 TGTGCCAGCTCACCTGGAAGCGGGATTTACACAGATACGCAGTATTTT CASSPGSGIYTDTQYF
TRBJ1-6 - TRBV18 TRBD1 TGTGCCAGCTCACTTGAAGACAGGGGCTATTCACCCCTCCACTTT CASSLEDRGYSPLHF
TRBJ2-5 - TRBV7-3 - TGTGCCAGCAGTCAGTACGGAGCCAAAGAGACCCAGTACTTC CASSQYGAKETQYF
TRBJ2-7 - TRBV6-5 TRBD1 TGTGCCAGCAGTTACTCTACCGACAGGGGGTACGAGCAGTACTTC CASSYSTDRGYEQYF
TRBJ1-2 - TRBV2 - TGTGCCAGCAGTGGAATGCGGGGAACGGGAGGCTACACCTTC CASSGMRGTGGYTF